This T cell receptor beta chain was sequenced during a study of blood T cell repertoires in COVID-19. For the study at large: PBMCs, B-cell-depleted T cells, or T cells were the source of the cDNA or gDNA that made up the material.

CDR3 length: 14 amino acids. Germline assignment: CDR1 SGHRS and CDR2 YFSETQ. Trimming took 0 bases from V and 7 from J, leaving 11 bases between them. Assay used: immunoSEQ multiplex PCR; TCRdb lists only in-frame clones, some missing. Altogether fewer than 100,000 clones are present, approximately 90% being singletons, with the ten largest covering 0.65% to 0.9%. Sequencing was performed on peripheral blood. The chain carries TRBV5-1 and TRBJ2-1; D may be TRBD1 (6 bases). The sequence came from a woman older than 75 with acute or convalescent COVID-19. The CDR3, as DNA: TGCGCCAGCAGCTTGGGGGGGCCAAATAATGAGCAGTTCTTC. Translating gives CASSLGGPNNEQFF.